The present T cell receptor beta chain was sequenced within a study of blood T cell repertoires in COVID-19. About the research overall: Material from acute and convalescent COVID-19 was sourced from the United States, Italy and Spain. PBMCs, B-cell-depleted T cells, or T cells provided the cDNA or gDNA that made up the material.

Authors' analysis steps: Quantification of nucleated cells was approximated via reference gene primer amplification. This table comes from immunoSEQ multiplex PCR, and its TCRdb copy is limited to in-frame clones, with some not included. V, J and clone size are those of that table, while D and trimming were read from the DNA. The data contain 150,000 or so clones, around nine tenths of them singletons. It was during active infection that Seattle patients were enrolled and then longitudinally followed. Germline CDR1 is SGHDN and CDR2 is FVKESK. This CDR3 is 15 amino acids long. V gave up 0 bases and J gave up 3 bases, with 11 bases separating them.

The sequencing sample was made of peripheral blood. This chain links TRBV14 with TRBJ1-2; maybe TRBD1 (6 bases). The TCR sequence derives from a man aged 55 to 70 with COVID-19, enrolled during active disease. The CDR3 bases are TGTGCCAGCAGCCAAGATCACAGGGAATACTATGGCTACACCTTC. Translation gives CASSQDHREYYGYTF.